Sequencing of this TCR beta chain was carried out in a study of blood T cell repertoires in COVID-19. CDR1 and CDR2 (germline): MNHNY, SVGAGI (reference sequence). The V segment lost 1 base and the J segment 0 bases; nucleotides outside the gene matches: 2. The CDR3 is 16 residues long. The participants were between roughly 18 and 89 years old and came from roughly 25 US areas. Assignment of participants to cohorts was predicated upon participant-reported clinical history. All recovered Cohort 3 donors got two negative PCRs, got clearance, or saw symptom resolution. Some clones are missing from TCRdb's copy, which holds only in-frame ones; the method was immunoSEQ multiplex PCR. The data hold 360,000 or so clones, with just under 90% observed a single time.

Sequencing was performed on PBMCs or T cells enriched from blood (not recorded which). The receptor comes from a woman aged 25 to 39 who had recovered from COVID-19. This sequence joins TRBV6-6 and TRBJ2-2, with 7 positions matching TRBD1. DNA of the CDR3: TGTGCCAGCAGTTACTGGACAGGAACGAACACCGGGGAGCTGTTTTTT. Amino acids: CASSYWTGTNTGELFF.